This record covers a single T cell receptor beta chain. The target of this receptor is not known. Per-base qualities were not stored, and no clone one base away is much larger. Unmatched junction bases come to 2, with V trimmed by 3 bases and J by 1 base. Its CDR3 holds 15 amino acids, cysteine through phenylalanine. Only the CDR3 region is kept as DNA, spanning 45 bases read in frame from base 1. The germline V gene (reference sequence) sets CDR1 to LNHDA and CDR2 to SQIVND. The data belong to a study of T cell changes during pregnancy in multiple sclerosis (dated by TCRdb to between 2018 and 2021). General notes on the study: In women with multiple sclerosis, the researchers looked at how the T cell repertoire shifted as pregnancy progressed.

To prepare the library, the immunoSEQ multiplex PCR assay was applied. Drawn from immuneACCESS, this table holds only the in-frame rearrangements with V and J called that TCRdb kept. Clones are partly lost; checked studies trace under half to an unresolved V gene and leave the rest unexplained. The sample data list 35,000 to 45,000 clones, and about 90% of these were observed just once. The ten biggest clones cover approximately 2% of the sample. The sequence is built from TRBV19 and TRBJ2-1; 8 central bases correspond to TRBD2. The clonotype was recovered from a female donor in good health, enrolled as a control in a pregnancy study. The sample consisted of CD4+ T cells from peripheral blood mononuclear cells, taken after pregnancy. The CDR3 reads CASSIPSGSYNEQFF. The DNA sequence is TGTGCCAGTAGTATTCCTAGCGGGTCCTACAATGAGCAGTTCTTC.